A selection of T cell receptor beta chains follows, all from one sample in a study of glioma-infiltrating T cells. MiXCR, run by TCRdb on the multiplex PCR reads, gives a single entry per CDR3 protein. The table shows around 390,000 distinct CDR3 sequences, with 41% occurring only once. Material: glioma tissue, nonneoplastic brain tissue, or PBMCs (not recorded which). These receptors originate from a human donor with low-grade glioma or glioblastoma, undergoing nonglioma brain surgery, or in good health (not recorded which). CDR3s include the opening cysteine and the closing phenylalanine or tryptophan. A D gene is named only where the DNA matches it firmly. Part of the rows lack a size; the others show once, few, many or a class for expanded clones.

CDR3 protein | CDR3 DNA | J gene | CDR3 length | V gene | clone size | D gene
CASSAGHLYEQYF | TGTGCCAGCAGTGCGGGACATCTCTACGAGCAGTACTTC | TRBJ2-7 | 13 | TRBV27 | many | NA
CASSPRSYSNQPQHF | TGTGCCAGTAGTCCACGGAGTTATAGCAATCAGCCCCAGCATTTT | TRBJ1-5 | 15 | TRBV19 | NA | NA
CSAPTGPWEQYF | TGCAGTGCCCCGACAGGACCTTGGGAGCAGTACTTC | TRBJ2-7 | 12 | TRBV20-1 | NA | NA
CASSLRLAGGYEQFF | TGTGCCAGCAGTTTGCGACTAGCGGGAGGGTATGAGCAGTTCTTC | TRBJ2-1 | 15 | TRBV28 | NA | TRBD2
CASSLGPTSYEQYF | TGTGCCAGCAGCTTAGGACCGACCTCCTACGAGCAGTACTTC | TRBJ2-7 | 14 | TRBV11-2 | NA | NA
CASSFRQGIGTEAFF | TGTGCCAGCAGCTTTCGACAAGGGATTGGCACTGAAGCTTTCTTT | TRBJ1-1 | 15 | TRBV7-9 | many | NA
CAIGGKSSYNEQFF | TGTGCCATCGGGGGAAAAAGCTCCTACAATGAGCAGTTCTTC | TRBJ2-1 | 14 | TRBV10-3 | NA | NA
CASSLGDAYNEQFF | TGTGCCAGCAGCTTAGGGGACGCCTACAATGAGCAGTTCTTC | TRBJ2-1 | 14 | TRBV7-9 | few | NA
CASSEPGTGVVYGYTF | TGTGCCAGCAGTGAACCCGGGACAGGTGTCGTTTATGGCTACACCTTC | TRBJ1-2 | 16 | TRBV28 | NA | TRBD1
CASSQGTSQPQHF | TGCGCCAGCAGCCAGGGAACAAGTCAGCCCCAGCATTTT | TRBJ1-5 | 13 | TRBV4-1 | many | NA
CASSQERESTDTQYF | TGTGCCAGCAGCCAAGAGAGGGAAAGCACAGATACGCAGTATTTT | TRBJ2-3 | 15 | TRBV4-2 | few | NA
CASGFPRGAVTDTQYF | TGCGCCAGCGGTTTCCCGCGAGGAGCCGTCACAGATACGCAGTATTTT | TRBJ2-3 | 16 | TRBV5-1 | NA | NA
CASTVGWANTEAFF | TGTGCCAGCACCGTGGGGTGGGCAAACACTGAAGCTTTCTTT | TRBJ1-1 | 14 | TRBV9 | NA | NA